The rows below give T cell receptor beta chains drawn from one sample of a study of blood T cell repertoires in COVID-19. Data came from immunoSEQ multiplex PCR; TCRdb stores just in-frame clones and leaves some out. The sample includes 140,000 to 150,000 clones, roughly 88% seen only once; the top ten take approximately 1.8%. Sequencing input: peripheral blood. These receptors were collected from a man in his 70s with acute or convalescent COVID-19. Each CDR3 is given with its conserved first and last residue. D genes are given only for firm matches. Only some rows state a clone size, as once, few, many or a class for expanded clones.

d_call	v_call	clone_size	j_call	cdr3_aa	cdr3_nt
.	TRBV27	.	TRBJ1-5	CASSLRPQLAPQHF	TGTGCCAGCAGTCTCCGACCCCAATTAGCGCCCCAGCATTTT
TRBD2	TRBV6-5	.	TRBJ2-7	CASRPAGVYEQYF	TGTGCCAGCAGACCCGCGGGGGTCTACGAGCAGTACTTC
TRBD1	TRBV4-2	.	TRBJ1-5	CASSQRQGQDSNQPQHF	TGTGCCAGCAGCCAAAGACAGGGGCAAGATAGCAATCAGCCCCAGCATTTT
TRBD2	TRBV25-1	once	TRBJ2-1	CASSTTSVSSYNEQFF	TGTGCCAGCAGCACAACTAGCGTCAGCTCCTACAATGAGCAGTTCTTC
TRBD1	TRBV24-1	.	TRBJ1-1	CATSKSDRDNTEAFF	TGTGCCACCAGTAAGAGCGACAGGGATAACACTGAAGCTTTCTTT
.	TRBV5-1	.	TRBJ1-6	CASSLVFGTNSPLHF	TGCGCCAGCAGCTTGGTATTCGGTACCAATTCACCCCTCCACTTT
.	TRBV30	.	TRBJ2-7	CAWSPLSYEQYF	TGTGCCTGGAGTCCCCTAAGCTACGAGCAGTACTTC
.	TRBV4-2	few	TRBJ2-2	CASSQVVRTTITGELFF	TGTGCCAGCAGCCAAGTGGTCCGGACTACGATCACCGGGGAGCTGTTTTTT
.	TRBV6-6	.	TRBJ1-5	CASSLRQGHSNQPQHF	TGTGCCAGCAGTCTAAGGCAGGGTCACAGCAATCAGCCCCAGCATTTT
TRBD1	TRBV5-1	.	TRBJ2-1	CASRIIPGQGYNEQFF	TGCGCCAGCAGGATTATCCCGGGACAGGGATACAATGAGCAGTTCTTC
.	TRBV11-2	.	TRBJ1-5	CASSPDERQPQHF	TGTGCCAGCAGCCCCGATGAGCGTCAGCCCCAGCATTTT
TRBD2	TRBV19	once	TRBJ2-5	CASSMASGSPGETQYF	TGTGCCAGTAGTATGGCTAGCGGGTCCCCCGGGGAGACCCAGTACTTC
.	TRBV27	.	TRBJ1-5	CASSLNRVSNQPQHF	TGTGCCAGCAGTTTAAACAGGGTGAGCAATCAGCCCCAGCATTTT
TRBD2	TRBV2	.	TRBJ2-3	CASSVLGPAGRPDTQYF	TGTGCCAGCAGTGTTTTGGGGCCAGCGGGACGGCCAGATACGCAGTATTTT
TRBD1	TRBV7-2	.	TRBJ2-5	CASGYRGETQYF	TGTGCCAGTGGATACAGGGGAGAGACCCAGTACTTC
TRBD1	TRBV5-4	.	TRBJ1-4	CASSIGTVATNEKLFF	TGTGCCAGCAGCATCGGGACAGTTGCAACTAATGAAAAACTGTTTTTT
TRBD2	TRBV7-9	.	TRBJ2-1	CASSLATSVNEQFF	TGTGCCAGCAGCCTCGCGACTAGCGTGAATGAGCAGTTCTTC
TRBD2	TRBV28	.	TRBJ2-3	CASSSGLAGGTDTQYF	TGTGCCAGCAGCTCCGGACTAGCGGGGGGCACAGATACGCAGTATTTT
.	TRBV6-5	.	TRBJ1-6	CSSGERSYNSPLHF	TGTAGCTCAGGGGAACGCTCCTATAATTCACCCCTCCACTTT
TRBD1	TRBV3-1/TRBV3-2	.	TRBJ2-7	CASSRAGQGTYEQYF	TGTGCCAGCAGCCGCGCGGGACAGGGGACCTACGAGCAGTACTTC
TRBD2	TRBV9	.	TRBJ2-7	CASSPGASGVSYEQYF	TGTGCCAGCAGCCCCGGGGCTAGCGGGGTCTCCTACGAGCAGTACTTC
TRBD1	TRBV11-2	.	TRBJ2-7	CASSFQDRASSYEQYF	TGTGCCAGCAGCTTCCAAGACAGGGCCTCCTCCTACGAGCAGTACTTC
.	TRBV19	.	TRBJ1-5	CASSLRGSNQPQHF	TGTGCCAGTAGTCTGCGGGGGTCCAATCAGCCCCAGCATTTT
.	TRBV6-5	.	TRBJ2-5	CASRGTPPETQYF	TGTGCCAGCAGGGGGACACCTCCCGAGACCCAGTACTTC
.	TRBV11-2	.	TRBJ1-2	CASSPVFNYGYTF	TGTGCCAGCAGCCCGGTCTTTAACTATGGCTACACCTTC
.	TRBV29-1	.	TRBJ1-5	CSVGGESGYQPQHF	TGCAGCGTTGGGGGTGAGTCGGGGTATCAGCCCCAGCATTTT
TRBD2	TRBV9	.	TRBJ2-5	CASSVGLASYQETQYF	TGTGCCAGCAGCGTCGGACTAGCGTCGTACCAAGAGACCCAGTACTTC
TRBD2	TRBV2	.	TRBJ2-1	CASRTNGGYNEQFF	TGTGCCAGCAGAACAAACGGGGGGTACAATGAGCAGTTCTTC
TRBD1	TRBV7-8	.	TRBJ1-5	CASSQTGTENSPQHF	TGTGCCAGCAGCCAAACCGGGACAGAAAATTCACCCCAGCATTTT
.	TRBV11-2	once	TRBJ2-5	CASSLDGAAAQETQYF	TGTGCCAGCAGCTTAGACGGAGCGGCCGCCCAAGAGACCCAGTACTTC